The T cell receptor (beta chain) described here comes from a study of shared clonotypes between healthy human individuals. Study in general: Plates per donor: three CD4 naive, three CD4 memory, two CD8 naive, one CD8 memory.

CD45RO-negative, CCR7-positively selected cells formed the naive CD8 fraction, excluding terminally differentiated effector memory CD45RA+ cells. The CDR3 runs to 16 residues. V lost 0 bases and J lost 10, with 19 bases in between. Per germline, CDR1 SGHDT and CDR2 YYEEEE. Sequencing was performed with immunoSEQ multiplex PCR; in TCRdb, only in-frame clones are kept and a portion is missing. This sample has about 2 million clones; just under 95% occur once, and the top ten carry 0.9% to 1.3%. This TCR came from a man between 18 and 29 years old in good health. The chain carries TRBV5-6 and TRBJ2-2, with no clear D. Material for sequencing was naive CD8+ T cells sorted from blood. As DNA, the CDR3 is TGTGCCAGCAGCTTGGTGGCAGAATTAAGTGTCGAGGAGCTGTTTTTT. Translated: CASSLVAELSVEELFF.